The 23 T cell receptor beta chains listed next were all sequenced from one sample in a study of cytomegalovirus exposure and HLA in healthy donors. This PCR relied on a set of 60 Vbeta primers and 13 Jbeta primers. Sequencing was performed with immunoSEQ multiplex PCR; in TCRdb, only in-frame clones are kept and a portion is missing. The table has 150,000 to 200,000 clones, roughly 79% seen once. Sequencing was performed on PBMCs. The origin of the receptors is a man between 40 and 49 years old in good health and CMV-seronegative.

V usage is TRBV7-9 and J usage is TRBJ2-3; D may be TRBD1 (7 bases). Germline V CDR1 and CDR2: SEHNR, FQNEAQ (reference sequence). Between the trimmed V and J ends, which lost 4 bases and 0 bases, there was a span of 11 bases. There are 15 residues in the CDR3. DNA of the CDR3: TGTGCCAGCAGCTCCAGGGGGGCGAGCACAGATACGCAGTATTTT. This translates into CASSSRGASTDTQYF.

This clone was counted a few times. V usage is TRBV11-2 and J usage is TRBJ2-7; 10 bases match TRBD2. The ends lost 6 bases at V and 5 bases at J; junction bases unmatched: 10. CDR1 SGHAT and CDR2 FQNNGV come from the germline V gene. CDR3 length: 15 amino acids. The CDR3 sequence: CASRSLAGPPNEQYV. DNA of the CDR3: TGTGCCAGCAGGTCACTAGCGGGACCCCCCAACGAGCAGTACGTC.

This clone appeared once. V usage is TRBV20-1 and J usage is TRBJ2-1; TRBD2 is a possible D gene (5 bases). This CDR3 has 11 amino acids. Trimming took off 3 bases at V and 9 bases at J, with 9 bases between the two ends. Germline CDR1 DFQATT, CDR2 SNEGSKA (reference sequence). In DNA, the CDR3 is TGCAGTGCTAGTTCGCGGGTTGAGCAGTTCTTC. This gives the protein CSASSRVEQFF.

CDR3 nucleotide sequence: TGTGCCAGCAGGGATCCGGACAGGGGCGTAAGGAACACTGAAGCTTTCTTT. Protein: CASRDPDRGVRNTEAFF. The chain employs TRBV5-4 and TRBJ1-1, with TRBD1 matching over 9 bases. V was clipped by 5 bases and J by 1 base; unmatched bases: 12. Germline CDR1 SGHNT, CDR2 YYREEE (reference sequence). CDR3 length: 17 amino acids.

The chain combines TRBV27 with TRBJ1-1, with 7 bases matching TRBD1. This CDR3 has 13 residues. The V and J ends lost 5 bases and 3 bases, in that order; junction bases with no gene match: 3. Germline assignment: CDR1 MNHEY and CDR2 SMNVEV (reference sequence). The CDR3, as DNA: TGTGCCAGCAGTGCCGACAGGGACACTGAAGCTTTCTTT. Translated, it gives CASSADRDTEAFF.

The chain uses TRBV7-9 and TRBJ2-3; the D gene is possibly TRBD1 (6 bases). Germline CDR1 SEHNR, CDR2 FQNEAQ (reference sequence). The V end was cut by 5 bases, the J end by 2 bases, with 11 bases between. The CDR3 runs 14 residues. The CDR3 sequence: CASSDGTITDTQYF. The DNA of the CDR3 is TGTGCCAGCAGCGATGGGACAATCACAGATACGCAGTATTTT.

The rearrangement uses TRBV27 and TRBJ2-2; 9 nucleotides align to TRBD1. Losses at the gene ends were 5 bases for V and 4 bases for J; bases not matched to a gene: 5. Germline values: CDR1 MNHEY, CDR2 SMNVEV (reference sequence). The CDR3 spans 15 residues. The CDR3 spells CASSLRQGGTGELFF. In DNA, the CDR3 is TGTGCCAGCAGTCTGCGACAGGGGGGCACCGGGGAGCTGTTTTTT.

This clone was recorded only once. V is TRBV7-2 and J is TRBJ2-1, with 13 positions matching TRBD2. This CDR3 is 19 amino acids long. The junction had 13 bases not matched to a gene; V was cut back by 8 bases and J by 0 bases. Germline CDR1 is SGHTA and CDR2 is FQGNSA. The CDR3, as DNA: TGTGCCAGCGTCGGGGAACTAGCGGGAGGGTATCACTCCTACAATGAGCAGTTCTTC. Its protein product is CASVGELAGGYHSYNEQFF.

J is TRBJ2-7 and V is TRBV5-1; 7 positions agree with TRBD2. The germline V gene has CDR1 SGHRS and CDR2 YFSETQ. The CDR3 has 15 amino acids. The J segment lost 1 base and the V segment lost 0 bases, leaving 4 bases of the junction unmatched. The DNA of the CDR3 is TGCGCCAGCAGCTTGGGTACTAGCGTTTCCTACGAGCAGTACTTC. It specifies CASSLGTSVSYEQYF. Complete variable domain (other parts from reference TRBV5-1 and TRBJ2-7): KAGVTQTPRYLIKTRGQQVTLSCSPISGHRSVSWYQQTPGQGLQFLFEYFSETQRNKGNFPGRFSGRQFSNSRSEMNVSTLELGDSALYLCASSLGTSVSYEQYFGPGTRLTVT.

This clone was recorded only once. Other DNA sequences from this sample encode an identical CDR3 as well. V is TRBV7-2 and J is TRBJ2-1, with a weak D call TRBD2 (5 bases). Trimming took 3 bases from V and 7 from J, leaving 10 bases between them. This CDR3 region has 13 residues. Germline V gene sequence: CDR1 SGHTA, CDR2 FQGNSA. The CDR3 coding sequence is TGTGCCAGCAGCTTGGCTAGAGGGAATGAGCAGTTCTTC. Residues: CASSLARGNEQFF.

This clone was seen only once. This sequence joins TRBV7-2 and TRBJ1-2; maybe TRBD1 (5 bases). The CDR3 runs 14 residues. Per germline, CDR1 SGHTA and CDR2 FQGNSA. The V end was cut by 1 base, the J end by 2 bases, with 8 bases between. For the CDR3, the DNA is TGTGCCAGCAGCTTAGGTGCAGGGAACTATGGCTACACCTTC. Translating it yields CASSLGAGNYGYTF.

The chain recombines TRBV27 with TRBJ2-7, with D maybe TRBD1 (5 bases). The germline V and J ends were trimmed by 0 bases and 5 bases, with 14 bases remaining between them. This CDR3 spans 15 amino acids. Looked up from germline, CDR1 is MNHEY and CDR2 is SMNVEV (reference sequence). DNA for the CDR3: TGTGCCAGCAGTTTATCAGGCAGGGTGGTTGACGAGCAGTACTTC. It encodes CASSLSGRVVDEQYF.

For the CDR3, the DNA is TGCGCCAGCAGCCAAGAATCAGGGACTAGCGGCGGGGCCAAAAACATTCAGTACTTC. Its protein is CASSQESGTSGGAKNIQYF. The chain employs TRBV4-1 and TRBJ2-4; 11 nucleotides match TRBD2. The CDR3 extends over 19 amino acids. Germline V CDR1 and CDR2: MGHRA, YSYEKL. V trimming: 0 bases; J trimming: 1 base; junction bases outside the gene matches: 8.

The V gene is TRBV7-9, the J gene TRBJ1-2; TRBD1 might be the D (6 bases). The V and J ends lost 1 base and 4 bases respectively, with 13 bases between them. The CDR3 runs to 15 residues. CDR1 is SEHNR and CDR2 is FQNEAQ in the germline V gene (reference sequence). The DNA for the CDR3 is TGTGCCAGCAGCTTAGGGGCAGGGGCGATCTATGGCTACACCTTC. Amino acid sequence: CASSLGAGAIYGYTF.

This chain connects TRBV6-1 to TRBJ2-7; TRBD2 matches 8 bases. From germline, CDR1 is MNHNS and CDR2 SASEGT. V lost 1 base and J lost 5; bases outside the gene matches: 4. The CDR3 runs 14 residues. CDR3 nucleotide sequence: TGTGCCAGCAGTGAAGGGACGGGGGGGAACGAGCAGTACGTC. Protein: CASSEGTGGNEQYV.

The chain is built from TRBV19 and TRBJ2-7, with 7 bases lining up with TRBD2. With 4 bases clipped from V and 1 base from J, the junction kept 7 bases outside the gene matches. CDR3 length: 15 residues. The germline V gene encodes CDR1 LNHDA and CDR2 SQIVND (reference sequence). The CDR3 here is CASSSLAEGSYEQYF. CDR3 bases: TGTGCCAGTAGTAGTCTAGCGGAGGGATCCTACGAGCAGTACTTC. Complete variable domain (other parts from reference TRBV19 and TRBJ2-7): DGGITQSPKYLFRKEGQNVTLSCEQNLNHDAMYWYRQDPGQGLRLIYYSQIVNDFQKGDIAEGYSVSREKKESFPLTVTSAQKNPTAFYLCASSSLAEGSYEQYFGPGTRLTVT.

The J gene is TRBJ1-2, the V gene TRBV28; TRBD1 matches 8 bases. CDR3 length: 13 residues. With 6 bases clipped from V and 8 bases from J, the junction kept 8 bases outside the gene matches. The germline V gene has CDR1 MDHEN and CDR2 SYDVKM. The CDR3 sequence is CASSLTGARGYTF. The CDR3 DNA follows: TGTGCCAGCAGCTTGACAGGGGCTCGCGGCTACACCTTC.

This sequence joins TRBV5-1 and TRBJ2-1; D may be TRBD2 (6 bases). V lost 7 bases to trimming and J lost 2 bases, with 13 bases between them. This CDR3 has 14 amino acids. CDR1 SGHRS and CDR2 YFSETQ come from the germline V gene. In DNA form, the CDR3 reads TGCGCCAGCGGAGGAGGGGTAGCCTACAATGAGCAGTTCTTC. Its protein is CASGGGVAYNEQFF.

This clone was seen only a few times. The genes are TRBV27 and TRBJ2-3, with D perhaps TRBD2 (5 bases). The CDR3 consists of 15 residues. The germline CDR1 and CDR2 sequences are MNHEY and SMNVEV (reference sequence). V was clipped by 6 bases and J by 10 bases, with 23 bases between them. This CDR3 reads CASSLRHGSPRAQYF. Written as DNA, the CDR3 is TGTGCCAGCAGCCTGAGGCACGGTTCTCCGCGGGCGCAGTATTTT.

The CDR3 sequence is CAWATGKNNEQFF. Here the CDR3 DNA reads TGTGCCTGGGCGACAGGGAAAAACAATGAGCAGTTCTTC. The chain couples TRBV30 to TRBJ2-1, with 7 nucleotides matching TRBD1. V was clipped by 5 bases and J by 5 bases; unmatched bases: 6. Germline loops: CDR1 GTSNPN, CDR2 SVGIG (reference sequence). There are 13 residues in the CDR3.

CDR3 loop: CASSLGGSGDGNTIYF. The CDR3, as DNA: TGCGCCAGCAGCTTGGGCGGTTCGGGGGACGGAAACACCATATATTTT. The chain carries TRBV5-1 and TRBJ1-3; TRBD1 is a possible D gene (5 bases). The V gene's germline CDR1 is SGHRS and CDR2 YFSETQ. The ends were cut back, 0 bases at V and 4 bases at J, with 14 bases in the middle. The CDR3 consists of 16 residues.

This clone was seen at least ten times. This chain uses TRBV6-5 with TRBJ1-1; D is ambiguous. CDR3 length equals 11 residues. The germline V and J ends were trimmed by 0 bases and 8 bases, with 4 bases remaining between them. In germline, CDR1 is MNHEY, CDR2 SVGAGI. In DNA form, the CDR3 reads TGTGCCAGCAGTTACTCGAGGGAAGCTTTCTTT. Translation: CASSYSREAFF.

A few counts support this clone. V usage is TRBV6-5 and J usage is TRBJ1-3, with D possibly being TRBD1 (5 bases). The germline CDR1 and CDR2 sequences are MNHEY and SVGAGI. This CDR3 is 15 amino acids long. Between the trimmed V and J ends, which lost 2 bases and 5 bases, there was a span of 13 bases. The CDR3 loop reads CASSYESPGRNTIYF. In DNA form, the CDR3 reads TGTGCCAGCAGTTACGAGTCCCCAGGGAGAAACACCATATATTTT.